Presented here are 26 T cell receptor beta chains from one specimen sequenced in a study of T cell changes during pregnancy in multiple sclerosis. The assay was immunoSEQ multiplex PCR, and TCRdb's table has in-frame clones only and misses some. The profile shows approximately 93,000 clones, 91% of them singletons. The sequenced sample was peripheral blood, obtained in the first trimester of pregnancy. The source of these receptors is a female donor in good health, enrolled as a control in a pregnancy study.

This clone was picked up one time. The chain links TRBV27 to TRBJ1-2; possible D gene TRBD1, 6 bases. The CDR3 sequence is 12 residues long. Germline assignment: CDR1 MNHEY and CDR2 SMNVEV (reference sequence). Trimming cost V 10 bases and J 5 bases, with 14 bases left between them. As DNA, the CDR3 is TGTGCCATCTTCAGGGGAGGGTATGGCTACACCTTC. It encodes CAIFRGGYGYTF.

The table lists this clone with a count of one. CDR3 in amino acids: CASSLGIDRVYSPLHF. As DNA, the CDR3 is TGTGCCAGCAGCTTGGGGATAGACAGGGTGTATTCACCCCTCCACTTT. V is TRBV5-8 and J is TRBJ1-6; 7 bases agree with TRBD1. CDR1 and CDR2 (germline): SGHTS, YDEGEE. CDR3 length: 16 amino acids. J lost 8 bases, V lost 0 bases, and 8 bases had no gene match. Full variable domain (outside the CDR3, taken from reference TRBV5-8 and TRBJ1-6): EAGVTQSPTHLIKTRGQQATLRCSPISGHTSVYWYQQALGLGLQFLLWYDEGEERNRGNFPPRFSGRQFPNYSSELNVNALELEDSALYLCASSLGIDRVYSPLHFGNGTRLTVT.

The chain uses TRBV4-3 and TRBJ2-3; the D gene is possibly TRBD2 (6 bases). The CDR3 extends over 13 amino acids. V lost 0 bases and J 7 bases, leaving 8 bases between the germline ends. The germline CDR1 and CDR2 sequences are LGHNA and YSLEER. The CDR3, as DNA: TGCGCCAGCAGCCAAGATGGGGGGAATACGCAGTATTTT. Protein: CASSQDGGNTQYF.

V usage is TRBV10-3 and J usage is TRBJ1-2, with D possibly matching TRBD1 (6 bases). The CDR3 sequence is 15 residues long. Germline V gene lookup returns CDR1 ENHRY and CDR2 SYGVKD. Trimming left V 3 bases short and J 3 bases short, with 14 bases between. The CDR3 DNA follows: TGTGCCATCAGTGAACCGGGGGGCGCGGACTATGGCTACACCTTC. Its translation is CAISEPGGADYGYTF.

The rearrangement joins TRBV18 to TRBJ1-6; 8 positions agree with TRBD1. CDR1 and CDR2 from the germline V gene are KGHSH and LQKENI. This CDR3 has 14 amino acids. V lost 5 bases and J lost 7; bases outside the gene matches: 4. CDR3 protein: CASSRDRYNSPLHF. CDR3 nucleotides: TGTGCCAGCTCAAGGGACAGGTACAATTCACCCCTCCACTTT.

The gene calls are TRBV7-6 and TRBJ1-1; D possibly corresponds to TRBD1 (6 bases). The CDR3 extends over 15 amino acids. CDR1 and CDR2 from the germline V gene are SGHVS and FNYEAQ. The V gene lost 3 bases and the J gene lost 0 bases, with 11 bases spanning the gap. CDR3 sequence: CASSLGGGLNTEAFF. Here the CDR3 DNA reads TGTGCCAGCAGCTTGGGCGGGGGGCTGAACACTGAAGCTTTCTTT.

The chain carries TRBV18 and TRBJ1-1; D ambiguous. V was shortened by 3 bases and J by 1 base, with 6 bases between the two germline ends. The CDR3 loop spans 13 amino acids. Germline-derived CDR1 and CDR2 are KGHSH and LQKENI. CDR3 amino acids: CASSPNRNTEAFF. The CDR3 coding sequence is TGTGCCAGCTCACCGAACAGGAACACTGAAGCTTTCTTT.

The gene calls are TRBV11-2 and TRBJ2-1; D is uncertain. The CDR3 consists of 15 residues. Germline CDR1 SGHAT, CDR2 FQNNGV. Trimming left V 0 bases short and J 0 bases short, with 6 bases between. DNA of the CDR3: TGTGCCAGCAGCTTAGAAACTTCCTCCTACAATGAGCAGTTCTTC. Residues: CASSLETSSYNEQFF.

The rearrangement uses TRBV6-1 and TRBJ2-4; possible D gene TRBD2, 6 bases. V was shortened by 6 bases and J by 8 bases, with 17 bases between the two germline ends. The CDR3 has 14 amino acids. Germline CDR1 is MNHNS and CDR2 is SASEGT. The CDR3 spells CASRSIGGNDIQYF. As DNA, the CDR3 is TGTGCCAGCAGATCGATCGGAGGGAACGACATTCAGTACTTC.

V and J are TRBV19 and TRBJ2-3; 7 bases agree with TRBD2. CDR3 length: 15 amino acids. Germline values: CDR1 LNHDA, CDR2 SQIVND (reference sequence). V lost 5 bases to trimming and J lost 2 bases; unmatched junction nucleotides: 7. The DNA for the CDR3 is TGTGCCAGTAGTCCCCGACTAGCCGCCACAGATACGCAGTATTTT. As protein: CASSPRLAATDTQYF.

The chain joins TRBV2 to TRBJ1-4; tentatively, D is TRBD1 (5 bases). Per germline, CDR1 SNHLY and CDR2 FYNNEI. The CDR3 sequence is 16 residues long. V lost 7 bases to trimming and J lost 5 bases, with 20 bases between them. This chain's CDR3 is CASTWGTRQANEKLFF. The CDR3 nucleotides are TGTGCCAGCACTTGGGGCACCAGGCAGGCAAATGAAAAACTGTTTTTT.

In this sample, this clone turned up once. The V gene is TRBV7-2, the J gene TRBJ1-2, with 12 positions matching TRBD1. The CDR3 covers 16 residues. With V trimmed by 5 bases and J by 4 bases, 8 bases remained unmatched. Germline CDR1 SGHTA, CDR2 FQGNSA. Here the CDR3 DNA reads TGTGCCAGCAGCCCGGGACAGGGGGCGGTAGGCTATGGCTACACCTTC. Its translation: CASSPGQGAVGYGYTF.

The CDR3 DNA reads as TGTGCCAGCTCAGCGACAGGGACCGAAGCTTTCTTT. This translates into CASSATGTEAFF. The V call is TRBV18, the J call TRBJ1-1; the match to TRBD1 covers 7 bases. V was clipped by 5 bases and J by 8 bases; unmatched bases: 5. The CDR3 has 12 residues. The germline V gene encodes CDR1 KGHSH and CDR2 LQKENI.

The chain is built from TRBV7-9 and TRBJ1-6, with TRBD1 matching over 9 bases. Per germline, CDR1 SEHNR and CDR2 FQNEAQ (reference sequence). V lost 5 bases, J lost 5 bases, and 1 base stayed unmatched. The CDR3 spans 14 residues. The CDR3 DNA reads as TGTGCCAGCAGCGGACAGGGGAATAATTCACCCCTCCACTTT. This gives the protein CASSGQGNNSPLHF.

The CDR3 DNA is TGTGCCATCAGTGAAGGAGCCAACGGGGAGCAGCCCCAGCATTTT. Translated: CAISEGANGEQPQHF. J is TRBJ1-5 and V is TRBV10-3; D unclear. Germline loops: CDR1 ENHRY, CDR2 SYGVKD. V was cut by 3 bases and J by 7 bases, with 16 bases left in between. This CDR3 has 15 residues.

The chain carries TRBV9 and TRBJ1-2; possibly TRBD1 for D (6 bases). Looked up from germline, CDR1 is SGDLS and CDR2 is YYNGEE. The CDR3 covers 14 residues. The V end was cut by 0 bases, the J end by 7 bases, with 13 bases between. The CDR3 region is CASSVGQVEGGYTF. CDR3 in DNA: TGTGCCAGCAGCGTAGGACAGGTAGAGGGTGGCTACACCTTC.

V and J are TRBV11-2 and TRBJ2-7; D remains ambiguous. V shed 3 bases and J shed 2 bases, with 11 bases lying between them. The CDR3 runs to 14 residues. The germline V gene has CDR1 SGHAT and CDR2 FQNNGV. The CDR3 nucleotides read TGTGCCAGCAGCTTTAATTCGGTGGCCTACGAGCAGTACTTC. Translation gives CASSFNSVAYEQYF. The full variable domain, its missing parts supplied by reference TRBV11-2 and TRBJ2-7, is EAGVAQSPRYKIIEKRQSVAFWCNPISGHATLYWYQQILGQGPKLLIQFQNNGVVDDSQLPKDRFSAERLKGVDSTLKIQPAKLEDSAVYLCASSFNSVAYEQYFGPGTRLTVT.

This chain joins TRBV25-1 and TRBJ1-6, with no clear D. CDR1 MGHDK and CDR2 SYGVNS come from the germline V gene. The ends were cut back, 7 bases at V and 0 bases at J, with 10 bases in the middle. The CDR3 consists of 15 residues. CDR3 amino acids: CASNERDSYNSPLHF. Here the CDR3 DNA reads TGTGCCAGCAACGAGAGAGACTCCTATAATTCACCCCTCCACTTT.

CDR3 DNA sequence: TGTGCCAGCAGCCCGATCGGGCAAGAGACCCAGTACTTC. Translation gives CASSPIGQETQYF. The chain couples TRBV7-2 to TRBJ2-5; D gene uncertain. From germline, CDR1 is SGHTA and CDR2 FQGNSA. The CDR3 runs to 13 residues. V lost 5 bases and J lost 2, with 9 bases in between.

The J gene is TRBJ2-3, the V gene TRBV28, with D perhaps matching TRBD1 (6 bases). Per germline, CDR1 MDHEN and CDR2 SYDVKM. The CDR3 is made up of 13 amino acids. V lost 10 bases, J lost 4 bases, and 15 bases lay in between. The CDR3 DNA sequence: TGTGCCATTCAACAGGGATTGGCAGATACGCAGTATTTT. Its protein product is CAIQQGLADTQYF.

The V call is TRBV7-8, the J call TRBJ2-5; no definite D call. Germline V gives CDR1 SGHVS, CDR2 FQNEAQ. V was pared by 2 bases and J by 2 bases, with 12 bases between. The CDR3 consists of 15 residues. CDR3 bases: TGTGCCAGCAGCTTATTTGGCGGAGCGCAAGAGACCCAGTACTTC. Translating gives CASSLFGGAQETQYF. Drawing the rest from reference TRBV7-8 and TRBJ2-5, the complete variable domain is GAGVSQSPRYKVAKRGQDVALRCDPISGHVSLFWYQQALGQGPEFLTYFQNEAQLDKSGLPSDRFFAERPEGSVSTLKIQRTQQEDSAVYLCASSLFGGAQETQYFGPGTRLLVL.

The rearrangement links TRBV9 to TRBJ2-3; 10 bases fit TRBD2. With V trimmed by 4 bases and J by 10 bases, 15 bases remained unmatched. Looked up from germline, CDR1 is SGDLS and CDR2 is YYNGEE. The CDR3 spans 16 residues. The CDR3 DNA reads TGTGCCAGCAGCCCCTCCAGCGGGGGGGCCAGTTCTGCGCAGTATTTT. Translation: CASSPSSGGASSAQYF.

The chain joins TRBV10-3 to TRBJ1-1, with D possibly being TRBD1 (5 bases). Trimming stripped 10 bases from V and 4 bases from J, with 16 bases between. Germline lookup yields CDR1 ENHRY and CDR2 SYGVKD. This CDR3 comprises 13 residues. The CDR3 DNA reads TGTGCCACCAGGGCAGGTTTGGGCACTGAAGCTTTCTTT. As protein: CATRAGLGTEAFF.

The genes are TRBV18 and TRBJ2-7; D possibly corresponds to TRBD2 (6 bases). The CDR3 has 14 residues. Trimming shortened V by 6 bases and J by 2 bases, and 14 bases separated the two germline ends. Germline V gene lookup returns CDR1 KGHSH and CDR2 LQKENI. CDR3 amino acids: CASSTLGGPYEQYF. In nucleotides, the CDR3 is TGTGCCAGCTCCACACTCGGGGGACCCTACGAGCAGTACTTC. Full variable domain (outside the CDR3, taken from reference TRBV18 and TRBJ2-7): NAGVMQNPRHLVRRRGQEARLRCSPMKGHSHVYWYRQLPEEGLKFMVYLQKENIIDESGMPKERFSAEFPKEGPSILRIQQVVRGDSAAYFCASSTLGGPYEQYFGPGTRLTVT.

V and J are TRBV7-6 and TRBJ2-7; D is uncertain. Trimming shortened V by 5 bases and J by 3 bases, and 14 bases separated the two germline ends. The CDR3 has 14 amino acids. Germline V gene lookup returns CDR1 SGHVS and CDR2 FNYEAQ. The CDR3 nucleotides are TGTGCCAGCAGCCCCGCGAGTCTCGGCTACGAGCAGTACTTC. Translation: CASSPASLGYEQYF.

CDR3 in DNA: TGTGCCAGCAGCATACTTAGCGGGGGGGCTGATACGCAGTATTTT. It translates to CASSILSGGADTQYF. This chain uses TRBV7-2 with TRBJ2-3, with 11 bases matching TRBD2. V shed 5 bases, J shed 6 bases, and the junction held 7 bases outside the gene matches. The germline V gene has CDR1 SGHTA and CDR2 FQGNSA. This CDR3 is built from 15 residues.